Following are 16 T cell receptor beta chains from one sample sequenced in a study of blood T cells in healthy people across ages. Combining a sample-barcoded 5' primer with a J-beta primer mix, a second PCR ran for about 7 to 11 cycles. A single record per CDR3 protein comes from TCRdb applying MiXCR to the 5' RACE reads. Of over 600,000 distinct CDR3 sequences detected, about half appear once; the ten largest clones hold 15% to 20%. The sequenced sample consisted of blood. The receptors derive from a man older than 75 in good health.

The chain employs TRBV29-1 and TRBJ1-6; TRBD1 might be the D (6 bases). Germline CDR1 is SQVTM and CDR2 is ANQGSEA. V was trimmed by 6 bases and J by 8 bases, leaving 8 bases between them. The CDR3 covers 11 residues. The chain's CDR3 is CSVHRDSPLHF. In DNA, the CDR3 is TGCAGCGTGCACAGGGATTCACCCCTCCACTTT.

The rearrangement uses TRBV5-1 and TRBJ1-4, with no clear D. V shed 0 bases and J shed 0 bases, with 6 bases lying between them. The CDR3 extends over 15 amino acids. CDR1 and CDR2 (germline): SGHRS, YFSETQ. The CDR3 here is CASSLGDSTNEKLFF. CDR3 bases: TGCGCCAGCAGCTTGGGAGACTCAACTAATGAAAAACTGTTTTTT.

This clonotype turned up a few times. J is TRBJ2-1 and V is TRBV5-8, with no clear D. CDR1 is SGHTS and CDR2 is YDEGEE in the germline V gene. There are 15 residues in the CDR3. Trimming removed 1 base at V and 7 bases at J, with 15 bases between. CDR3 bases: TGTGCCAGCAGCTTGCTAGTACTAAGTGGGAATGAGCAGTTCTTC. As protein: CASSLLVLSGNEQFF.

The V and J genes are TRBV25-1 and TRBJ2-1; TRBD1 matches 9 bases. V shed 0 bases and J 6 bases; nucleotides not matched to a gene: 6. This CDR3 is 16 amino acids long. Germline assignment: CDR1 MGHDK and CDR2 SYGVNS. CDR3: CASSEYPGQGPNEQFF. The CDR3 DNA sequence: TGTGCCAGCAGTGAATATCCGGGACAGGGTCCCAATGAGCAGTTCTTC.

For this clonotype: One junction end disagrees with the germline gene, perhaps due to a read error. The chain recombines TRBV28 with TRBJ2-5; D is tentatively TRBD1 or TRBD2 (6 bases each). Germline V gene lookup returns CDR1 MDHEN and CDR2 SYDVKM. This CDR3 is 16 amino acids long. CDR3 sequence: CARSSGAGRNVETQYF. CDR3 bases: TGTGCCAGAAGTTCGGGGGCAGGGAGGAACGTAGAGACCCAGTACTTC.

The chain combines TRBV2 with TRBJ2-1; 8 bases are shared with TRBD2. Unmatched junction bases numbered 6, after V lost 4 bases and J lost 7 bases. The CDR3 totals 14 residues. The germline V gene has CDR1 SNHLY and CDR2 FYNNEI. The CDR3 DNA reads TGTGCCAGCAGTGTAGGAGCGGGAGTGAATGAGCAGTTCTTC. Its protein product is CASSVGAGVNEQFF.

The rearrangement links TRBV29-1 to TRBJ2-5; D remains unclear. Looked up from germline, CDR1 is SQVTM and CDR2 is ANQGSEA. Trimming stripped 3 bases from V and 4 bases from J, with 9 bases between. The CDR3 length is 12 residues. The CDR3, as DNA: TGCAGCGTTGATAAGGGCCCAGAGACCCAGTACTTC. As protein: CSVDKGPETQYF.

CDR3 coding DNA: TGCGCCAGCAGCTTTCAGGGGGGCTCTACAGACGAGCAGTACTTC. Its protein product is CASSFQGGSTDEQYF. The genes are TRBV5-1 and TRBJ2-5; D is possibly TRBD1 (7 bases). The J call is in doubt because the DNA end fits TRBJ2-7 better. CDR3 length: 15 amino acids. Germline V gene sequence: CDR1 SGHRS, CDR2 YFSETQ.

The rearrangement uses TRBV2 and TRBJ2-3; D ambiguous. Trimming cost V 4 bases and J 10 bases, with 9 bases left between them. This CDR3 is built from 11 residues. Germline lookup yields CDR1 SNHLY and CDR2 FYNNEI. The CDR3 sequence: CASSVGRAQYF. DNA of the CDR3: TGTGCCAGCAGTGTGGGCCGTGCGCAGTATTTT.

V is TRBV20-1 and J is TRBJ2-3, with 9 bases aligning to TRBD1. The ends lost 3 bases at V and 4 bases at J; junction bases unmatched: 5. Germline V gene lookup returns CDR1 DFQATT and CDR2 SNEGSKA (reference sequence). There are 14 residues in the CDR3. This CDR3 is CSASTRTGADTQYF. In nucleotides, the CDR3 is TGCAGTGCTAGTACCCGGACAGGGGCAGATACGCAGTATTTT.

There are a few counts of this clonotype. The gene calls are TRBV20-1 and TRBJ2-3; TRBD2 matches at 9 bases. J was trimmed by 0 bases and V by 1 base; bases with no gene match: 8. This CDR3 region has 17 residues. Germline CDR1 and CDR2: DFQATT and SNEGSKA (reference sequence). The CDR3 sequence is CSARVLAGRASTDTQYF. Written as DNA, the CDR3 is TGCAGTGCTAGAGTGCTAGCGGGGCGCGCTAGCACAGATACGCAGTATTTT.

The chain employs TRBV12-3 or TRBV12-4 and TRBJ2-5, with a weak D call TRBD1 (5 bases). The closer fit of TRBJ2-7 to the DNA end suggests the J call may be wrong. The CDR3 runs 14 residues. CDR3 region: CASSSGISRFEQYF. CDR3 DNA sequence: TGTGCCAGCAGTTCAGGGATCTCTCGCTTCGAGCAGTACTTC.

The sample holds a few counts of this clonotype. The chain is built from TRBV30 and TRBJ1-1; D call uncertain. The CDR3 totals 12 residues. V dropped 2 bases and J dropped 8 bases, with 12 bases sitting between them. The germline V gene has CDR1 GTSNPN and CDR2 SVGIG (reference sequence). The CDR3 loop reads CAWSRLEGEAFF. DNA for the CDR3: TGTGCCTGGAGTAGACTCGAAGGGGAAGCTTTCTTT. Looking up the rest from reference TRBV30 and TRBJ1-1 gives the full variable domain: SQTIHQWPATLVQPVGSPLSLECTVEGTSNPNLYWYRQAAGRGLQLLFYSVGIGQISSEVPQNLSASRPQDRQFILSSKKLLLSDSGFYLCAWSRLEGEAFFGQGTRLTVV.

This clonotype turned up a few times. The chain carries TRBV18 and TRBJ2-3, with 7 bases lining up with TRBD2. V was clipped by 8 bases and J by 5 bases; unmatched bases: 7. The germline V gene has CDR1 KGHSH and CDR2 LQKENI. The CDR3 totals 13 residues. DNA for the CDR3: TGTGCCAGCCGTTATGCGGGAGAAGATACGCAGTATTTT. This codes for CASRYAGEDTQYF.

There are many counts of this clonotype. The V gene is TRBV28, the J gene TRBJ2-7, with 8 bases that match TRBD1. The CDR3 runs to 15 residues. Germline V lookup: CDR1 MDHEN, CDR2 SYDVKM. V was clipped by 6 bases and J by 0 bases; unmatched bases: 7. This CDR3 is CASRPQGAHSYEQYF. The DNA of the CDR3 is TGTGCCAGCAGGCCTCAGGGGGCCCACTCCTACGAGCAGTACTTC.

A remark on this clonotype: Possible read error: a much larger clone is one base away. The V and J genes are TRBV29-1 and TRBJ2-7; D is ambiguous. V lost 6 bases and J 3 bases, leaving 18 bases between the germline ends. The CDR3 covers 14 residues. Germline CDR1 and CDR2: SQVTM and ANQGSEA. CDR3 loop: CSVSDRRENYEQYF. CDR3 bases: TGCAGCGTGTCCGACCGTAGAGAAAACTACGAGCAGTACTTC.